This T cell receptor beta chain derives from a study of OX40 agonist ivuxolimab in advanced cancers. Concerning the study at large: Ivuxolimab was a fully human IgG2 agonistic monoclonal antibody targeting the costimulatory receptor OX40 (CD134). Intravenous ivuxolimab was administered to patients every 2 weeks at six dose levels: 0.01, 0.1, 0.3, 1.5, 3 and 10 mg/kg. Of the 50 to 55 patients in dose escalation, some 20 had hepatocellular carcinoma, around 15 had melanoma, 9 had renal cell carcinoma and 9 had head and neck cancer. In the dose-escalation cohort, approximately 82% of patients were male, and the mean age was 60 years with a range of roughly 20 to 79. Patients were allowed to have had prior anti-PD-1, anti-PD-L1 or anti-CTLA-4 therapy, and approximately 40% of the dose-escalation patients had been treated with checkpoint inhibitors. Partial responses occurred in three dose-escalation patients, of whom one had hepatocellular carcinoma and two had cutaneous melanoma. The purpose of peripheral TCRbeta sequencing was to test whether ivuxolimab changed TCR sequence diversity and led to clonal T-cell expansion. The monotherapy dose-escalation portion (N ≈ 52 patients) of the phase I ivuxolimab trial is reported in the paper. General conclusions and limits of the study: After ivuxolimab, more expanded clones were found on average in CD8+ T cells than in CD4+ T cells. Low levels of normalized T-cell clonal expansion were also seen in some patients who did not respond. In the 0.1-3.0 mg/kg groups, partial responders were among the patients with the lowest normalized peripheral clonal expansion, particularly in CD8+ T cells. At doses of 0.1 to 3.0 mg/kg, clonal expansion of both CD4+ and CD8+ T cells in blood was seen between baseline and week 6. The antigen specificity of the clonally expanded peripheral T cells was not determined.

The trial excluded patients who had a history of autoimmune disease or were on systemic immunosuppression. In every dose cohort, peripheral blood was drawn for TCR sequencing at baseline, cycle 4 day 1, and cycle 7 day 1. The samples were taken from a phase I, first-in-human, multicenter, open-label dose-escalation trial of ivuxolimab. The trial enrolled adults with locally advanced or metastatic head and neck squamous cell, hepatocellular, melanoma or renal cell carcinoma. Before TCR sequencing, CD4+ T cells and CD8+ T cells were sorted from peripheral blood as separate populations. About this clone itself: It lacks a known antigen. No base qualities exist here, and no much larger clone lies one base off it.

Genomic DNA was isolated from the sorted cells so that the TCRbeta CDR3 region could be sequenced. TCRbeta CDR3 regions were sequenced using the immunoSEQ Assay. Here the immuneACCESS table is served through TCRdb, limited to in-frame sequences with V and J called. Missing clones are a known gap in these copies; in checked studies unresolved V genes cover under half, and the rest lacks a known reason. The sample table shows tens of thousands of clones, and approximately 84% are seen once. The ten largest clones represent about 13% of the sample. At the junction V is shortened by 0 bases and J by 0 bases, with 10 bases in between. CDR1 and CDR2 were assigned from the germline V gene (reference sequence) as SGHNT and YYREEE. Reading from cysteine to phenylalanine, the CDR3 counts 16 amino acids. Solely the CDR3 DNA is kept, with 48 bases framed from the first base.

The sample was CD4+ or CD8+ T cells sorted from blood, taken in a trial of the OX40 agonist ivuxolimab. The rearranged chain carries TRBV5-4 and TRBJ2-1, with an unclear D gene assignment. The clonotype comes from an adult with an advanced solid tumor such as melanoma, head and neck, liver or kidney cancer. For the CDR3, the sequence is CASSLAGIASYNEQFF. The DNA is as follows: TGTGCCAGCAGCTTGGCAGGAATCGCCTCCTACAATGAGCAGTTCTTC.